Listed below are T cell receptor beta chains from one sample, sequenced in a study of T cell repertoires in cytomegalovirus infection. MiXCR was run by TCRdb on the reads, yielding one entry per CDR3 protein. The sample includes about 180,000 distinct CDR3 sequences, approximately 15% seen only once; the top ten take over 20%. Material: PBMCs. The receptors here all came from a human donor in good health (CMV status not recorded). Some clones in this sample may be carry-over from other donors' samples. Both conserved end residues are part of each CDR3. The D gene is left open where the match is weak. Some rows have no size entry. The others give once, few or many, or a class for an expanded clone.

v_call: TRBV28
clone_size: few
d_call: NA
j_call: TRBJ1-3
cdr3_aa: CASTFFLVGSGNTIYF
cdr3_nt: TGTGCCAGCACCTTTTTTCTTGTGGGGTCCGGAAACACCATATATTTT

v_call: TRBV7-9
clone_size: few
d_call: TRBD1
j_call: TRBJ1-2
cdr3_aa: CASSFGQGASYGYTF
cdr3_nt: TGTGCCAGCAGCTTTGGACAGGGGGCATCCTATGGCTACACCTTC

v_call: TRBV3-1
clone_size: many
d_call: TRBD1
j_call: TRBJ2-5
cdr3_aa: CASSQVEQGLGETQYF
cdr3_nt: TGTGCCAGCAGCCAAGTAGAACAGGGGTTAGGAGAGACCCAGTACTTC

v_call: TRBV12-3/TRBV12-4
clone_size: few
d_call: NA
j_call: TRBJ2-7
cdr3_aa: CASSSNYEQYF
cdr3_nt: TGTGCCAGCAGTTCCAACTACGAGCAGTACTTC

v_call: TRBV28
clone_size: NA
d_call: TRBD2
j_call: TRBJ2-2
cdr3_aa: CASSLTGTSAGELFF
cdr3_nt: TGTGCCAGCAGTCTGACCGGGACTAGCGCCGGGGAGCTGTTTTTT

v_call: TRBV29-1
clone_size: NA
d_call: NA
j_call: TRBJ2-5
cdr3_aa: CSVVGGIGETQYF
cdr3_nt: TGCAGCGTTGTAGGCGGGATCGGTGAGACCCAGTACTTC

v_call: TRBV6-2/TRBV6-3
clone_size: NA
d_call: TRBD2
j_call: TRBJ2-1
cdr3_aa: CASSYSWRENNEQFF
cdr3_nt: TGTGCCAGCAGTTACAGTTGGCGGGAGAACAATGAGCAGTTCTTC

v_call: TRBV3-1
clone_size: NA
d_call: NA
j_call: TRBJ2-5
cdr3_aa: CASSPSGRRETQYF
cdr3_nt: TGTGCCAGCAGCCCTTCGGGACGCCGAGAGACCCAGTACTTC

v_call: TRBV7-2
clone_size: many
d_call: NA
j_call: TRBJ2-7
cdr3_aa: CASSLVTQTSYEQYF
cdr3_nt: TGTGCCAGCAGCTTAGTGACCCAGACGTCCTACGAGCAGTACTTC

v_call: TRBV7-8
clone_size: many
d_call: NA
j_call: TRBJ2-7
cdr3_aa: CASSSTILMGYEQYF
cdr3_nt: TGTGCCAGCAGCTCTACGATACTTATGGGCTACGAGCAGTACTTC

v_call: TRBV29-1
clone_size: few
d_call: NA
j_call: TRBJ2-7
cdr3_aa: CSVGGETYEQYF
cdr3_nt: TGCAGCGTTGGTGGGGAGACCTACGAGCAGTACTTC

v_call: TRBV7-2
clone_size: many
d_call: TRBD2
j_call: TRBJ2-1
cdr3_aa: CASSLSRGGNNEQFF
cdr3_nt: TGTGCCAGCAGCTTAAGCCGGGGGGGGAATAATGAGCAGTTCTTC

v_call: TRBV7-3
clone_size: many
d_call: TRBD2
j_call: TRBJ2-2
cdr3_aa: CASSLPLTSGGANTGELFF
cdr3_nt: TGTGCCAGCAGCCTCCCCCTGACTAGCGGGGGGGCCAACACCGGGGAGCTGTTTTTT

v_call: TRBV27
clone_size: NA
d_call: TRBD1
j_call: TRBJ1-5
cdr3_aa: CASSETGTAWLQPQHF
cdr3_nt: TGTGCCAGCAGTGAAACCGGGACAGCCTGGCTTCAGCCCCAGCATTTT

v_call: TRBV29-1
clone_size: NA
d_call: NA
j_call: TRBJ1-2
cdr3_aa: CSVGTGGYTF
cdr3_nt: TGCAGCGTTGGAACCGGTGGCTACACCTTC

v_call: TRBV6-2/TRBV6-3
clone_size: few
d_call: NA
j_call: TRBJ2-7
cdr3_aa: CASSYRFSYEQYF
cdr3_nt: TGTGCCAGCAGTTACAGGTTCTCCTACGAGCAGTACTTC

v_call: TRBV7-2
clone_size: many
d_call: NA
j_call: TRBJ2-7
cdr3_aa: CASSPTDLYEQYF
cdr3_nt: TGTGCCAGCAGCCCCACCGACCTCTACGAGCAGTACTTC

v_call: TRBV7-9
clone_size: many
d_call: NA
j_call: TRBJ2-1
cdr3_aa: CASSRDQRNEQFF
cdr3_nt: TGTGCCAGCAGCAGGGACCAGAGGAATGAGCAGTTCTTC

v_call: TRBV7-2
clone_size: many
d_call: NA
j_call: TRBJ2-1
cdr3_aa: CASSLAGSLQGEQFF
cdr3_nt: TGTGCCAGCAGCTTAGCCGGCAGCCTACAAGGTGAGCAGTTCTTC

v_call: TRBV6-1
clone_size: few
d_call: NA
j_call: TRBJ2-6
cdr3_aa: CASSLTKVGSGANVLTF
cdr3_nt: TGTGCCAGCAGCCTTACTAAGGTTGGCTCTGGGGCCAACGTCCTGACTTTC

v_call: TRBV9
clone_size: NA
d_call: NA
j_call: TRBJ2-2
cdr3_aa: CASSVEGTGELFF
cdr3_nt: TGTGCCAGCAGCGTAGAAGGGACCGGGGAGCTGTTTTTT

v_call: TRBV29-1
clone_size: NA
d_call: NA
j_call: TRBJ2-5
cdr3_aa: CSVVRRLQETQYF
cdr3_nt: TGCAGCGTTGTTAGGCGATTACAAGAGACCCAGTACTTC

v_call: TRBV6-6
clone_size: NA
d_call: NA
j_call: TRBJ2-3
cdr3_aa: CASSYIGDSTVTQYF
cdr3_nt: TGTGCCAGCAGTTACATTGGAGATAGCACAGTTACGCAGTATTTT

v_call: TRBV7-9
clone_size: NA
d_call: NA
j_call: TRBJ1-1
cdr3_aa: CAGSRSWPGDTEAFF
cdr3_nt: TGTGCCGGCAGCCGTTCCTGGCCTGGGGACACTGAAGCTTTCTTT

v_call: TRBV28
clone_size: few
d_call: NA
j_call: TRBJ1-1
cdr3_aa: CASTYGQGTEAFF
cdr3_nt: TGTGCCAGCACTTATGGGCAGGGCACTGAAGCTTTCTTT

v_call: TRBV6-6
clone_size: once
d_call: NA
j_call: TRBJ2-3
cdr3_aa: CASSDRPGTDTQYF
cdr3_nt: TGTGCCAGCAGTGACAGGCCAGGCACAGATACGCAGTATTTT

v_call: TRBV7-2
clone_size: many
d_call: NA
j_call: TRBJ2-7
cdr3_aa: CASSLSGASYEQYF
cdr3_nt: TGTGCCAGCAGCTTGTCGGGGGCCTCCTACGAGCAGTACTTC

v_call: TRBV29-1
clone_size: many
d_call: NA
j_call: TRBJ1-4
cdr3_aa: CSVADRREKLFF
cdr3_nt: TGCAGCGTTGCCGATCGTCGTGAAAAACTGTTTTTT

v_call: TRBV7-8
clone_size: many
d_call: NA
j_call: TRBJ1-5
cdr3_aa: CASSTQRGFDQPQHF
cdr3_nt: TGTGCCAGCAGCACCCAGCGGGGATTTGATCAGCCCCAGCATTTT

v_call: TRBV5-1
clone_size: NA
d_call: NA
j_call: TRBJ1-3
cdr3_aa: CASRGQLTPGNTIYF
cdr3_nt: TGCGCCAGCCGAGGACAGCTCACCCCTGGAAACACCATATATTTT

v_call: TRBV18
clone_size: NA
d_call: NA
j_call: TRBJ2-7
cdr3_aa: CASSEKSYEQYF
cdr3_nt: TGTGCCAGCTCGGAGAAGTCCTACGAGCAGTACTTC

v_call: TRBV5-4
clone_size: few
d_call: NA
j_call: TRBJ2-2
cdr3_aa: CASSRKDGNTGELFF
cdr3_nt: TGTGCCAGCAGCCGTAAGGACGGGAACACCGGGGAGCTGTTTTTT

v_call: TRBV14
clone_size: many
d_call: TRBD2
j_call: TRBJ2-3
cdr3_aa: CASSQWRGGPDTQYF
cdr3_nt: TGTGCCAGCAGCCAATGGCGGGGGGGCCCAGATACGCAGTATTTT

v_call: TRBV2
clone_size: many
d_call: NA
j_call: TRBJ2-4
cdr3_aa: CASSDSPGTKNIQYF
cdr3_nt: TGTGCCAGCAGTGATTCCCCGGGAACCAAAAACATTCAGTACTTC

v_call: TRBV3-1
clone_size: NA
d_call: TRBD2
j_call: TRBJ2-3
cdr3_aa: CASSQTLAGGTTDTQYF
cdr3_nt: TGTGCCAGCAGCCAAACGCTAGCGGGGGGGACCACAGATACGCAGTATTTT

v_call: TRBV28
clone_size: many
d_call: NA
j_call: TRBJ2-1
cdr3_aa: CASSVITGGGYYNEQFF
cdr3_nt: TGTGCCAGCAGCGTCATCACAGGGGGGGGGTATTACAATGAGCAGTTCTTC

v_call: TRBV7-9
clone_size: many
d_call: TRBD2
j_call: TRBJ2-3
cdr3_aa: CASSFGTSGRASGADTQYF
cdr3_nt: TGTGCCAGCAGCTTCGGGACTAGCGGGAGGGCCTCGGGTGCAGATACGCAGTATTTT

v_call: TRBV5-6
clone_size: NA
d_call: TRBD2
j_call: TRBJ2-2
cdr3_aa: CASSLREGRGTGELFF
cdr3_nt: TGTGCCAGCAGCTTGAGGGAGGGCCGAGGGACCGGGGAGCTGTTTTTT

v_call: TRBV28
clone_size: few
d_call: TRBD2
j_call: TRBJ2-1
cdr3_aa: CASSLWGTSGRNEQFF
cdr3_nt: TGTGCCAGCAGTTTATGGGGGACTAGCGGGAGGAATGAGCAGTTCTTC

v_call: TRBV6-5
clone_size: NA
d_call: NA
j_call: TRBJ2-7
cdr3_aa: CASSRPGPYEQYF
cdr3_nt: TGTGCCAGCAGCCGTCCAGGACCTTACGAGCAGTACTTC

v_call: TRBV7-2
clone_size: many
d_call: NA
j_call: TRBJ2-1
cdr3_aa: CASSLDSNEQFF
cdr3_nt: TGTGCCAGCAGCCTCGACAGCAATGAGCAGTTCTTC

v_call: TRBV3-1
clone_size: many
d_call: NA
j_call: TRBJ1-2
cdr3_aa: CASSQDRKGARMNYGYTF
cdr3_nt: TGTGCCAGCAGCCAAGATCGTAAAGGGGCCAGGATGAACTATGGCTACACCTTC

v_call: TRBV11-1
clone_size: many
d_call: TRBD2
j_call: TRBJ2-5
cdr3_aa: CASSFPGLGQETQYF
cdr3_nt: TGTGCCAGCAGCTTTCCGGGACTAGGACAAGAGACCCAGTACTTC

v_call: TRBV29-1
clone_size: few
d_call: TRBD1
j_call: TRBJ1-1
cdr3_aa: CSVWRDRLNTEAFF
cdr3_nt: TGCAGCGTTTGGAGGGACAGATTGAACACTGAAGCTTTCTTT

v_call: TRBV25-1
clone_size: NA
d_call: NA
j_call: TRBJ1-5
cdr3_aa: CASSVGETSQPQHF
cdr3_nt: TGTGCCAGCAGTGTTGGGGAGACGTCACAGCCCCAGCATTTT

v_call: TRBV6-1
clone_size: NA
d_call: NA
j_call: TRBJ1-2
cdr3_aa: CASSEARGAAGGYTF
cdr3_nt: TGTGCCAGCAGTGAAGCTCGGGGGGCGGCTGGAGGCTACACCTTC

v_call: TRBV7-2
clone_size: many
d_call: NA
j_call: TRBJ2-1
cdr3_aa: CASSSSGFGNEQFF
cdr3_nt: TGTGCCAGCAGCTCGTCGGGGTTTGGAAATGAGCAGTTCTTC

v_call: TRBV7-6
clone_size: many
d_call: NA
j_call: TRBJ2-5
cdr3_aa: CASSPGRLQETQYF
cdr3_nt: TGTGCCAGCAGCCCGGGCCGCCTCCAAGAGACCCAGTACTTC

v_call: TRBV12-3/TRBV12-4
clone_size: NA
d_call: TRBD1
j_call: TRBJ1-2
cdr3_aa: CASSSYSDRAGGYTF
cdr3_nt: TGTGCCAGCAGTTCATACTCGGACAGGGCGGGTGGCTACACCTTC

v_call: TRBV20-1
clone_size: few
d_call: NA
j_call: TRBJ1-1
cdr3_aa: CSARTTAVKAFF
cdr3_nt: TGCAGTGCTAGAACGACCGCTGTCAAAGCTTTCTTT

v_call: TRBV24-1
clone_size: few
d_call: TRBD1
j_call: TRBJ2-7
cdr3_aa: CATSDPKTGGKGEQYF
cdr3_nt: TGTGCCACCAGTGACCCAAAGACAGGGGGAAAAGGCGAGCAGTACTTC

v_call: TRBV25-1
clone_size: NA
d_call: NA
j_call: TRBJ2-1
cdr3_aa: CASSRPFGEQFF
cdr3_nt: TGTGCCAGCAGTCGGCCCTTCGGTGAGCAGTTCTTC

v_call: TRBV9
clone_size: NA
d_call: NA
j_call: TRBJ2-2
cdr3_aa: CASSVGPRRTGELFF
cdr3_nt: TGTGCCAGCAGCGTGGGACCTCGCAGGACCGGGGAGCTGTTTTTT

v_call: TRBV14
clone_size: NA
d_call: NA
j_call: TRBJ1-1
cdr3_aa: CASSLIKNTEAFF
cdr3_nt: TGTGCCAGCAGCCTGATTAAGAACACTGAAGCTTTCTTT

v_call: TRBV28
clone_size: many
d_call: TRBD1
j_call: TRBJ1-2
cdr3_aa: CASIKGDRGIQNYGYTF
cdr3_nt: TGTGCCAGCATCAAGGGGGACAGGGGGATTCAGAACTATGGCTACACCTTC

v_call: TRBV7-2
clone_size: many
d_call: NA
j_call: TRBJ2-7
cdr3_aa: CASSLGGQISYEQYF
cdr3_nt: TGTGCCAGCAGCTTAGGCGGACAGATCTCCTACGAGCAGTACTTC

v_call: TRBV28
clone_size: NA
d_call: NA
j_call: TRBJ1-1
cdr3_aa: CASSPIGTRGTEAFF
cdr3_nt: TGTGCCAGCAGTCCCATTGGGACCAGGGGCACTGAAGCTTTCTTT

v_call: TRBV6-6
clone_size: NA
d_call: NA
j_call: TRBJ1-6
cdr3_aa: CASSPLGSRLYNSPLHF
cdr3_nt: TGTGCCAGCAGCCCCCTCGGCAGCCGCTTATATAATTCACCCCTCCACTTT

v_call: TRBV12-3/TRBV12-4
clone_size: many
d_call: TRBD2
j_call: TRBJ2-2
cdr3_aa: CASRGGPGELFF
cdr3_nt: TGTGCCAGCCGCGGGGGACCCGGGGAGCTGTTTTTT